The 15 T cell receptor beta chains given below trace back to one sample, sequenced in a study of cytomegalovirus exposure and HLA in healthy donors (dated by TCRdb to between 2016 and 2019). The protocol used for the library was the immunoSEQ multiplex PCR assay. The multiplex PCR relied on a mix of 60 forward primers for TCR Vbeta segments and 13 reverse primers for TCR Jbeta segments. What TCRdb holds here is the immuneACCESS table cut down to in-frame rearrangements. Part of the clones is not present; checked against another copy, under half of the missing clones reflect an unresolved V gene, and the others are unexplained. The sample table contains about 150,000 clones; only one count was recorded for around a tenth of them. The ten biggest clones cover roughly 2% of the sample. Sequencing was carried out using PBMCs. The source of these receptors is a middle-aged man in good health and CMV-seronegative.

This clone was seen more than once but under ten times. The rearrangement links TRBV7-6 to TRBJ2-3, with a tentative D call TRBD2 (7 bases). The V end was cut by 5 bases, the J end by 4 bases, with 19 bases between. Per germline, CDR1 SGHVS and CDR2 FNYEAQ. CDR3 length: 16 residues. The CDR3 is CASSKGGGLDADTQYF. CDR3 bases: TGTGCCAGCAGCAAAGGGGGGGGCCTAGATGCAGATACGCAGTATTTT.

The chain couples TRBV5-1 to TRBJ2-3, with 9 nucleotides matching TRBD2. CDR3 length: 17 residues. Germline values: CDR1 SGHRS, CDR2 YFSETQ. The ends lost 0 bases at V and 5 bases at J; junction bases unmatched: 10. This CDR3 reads CASSLAGREGRGDTQYF. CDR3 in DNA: TGCGCCAGCAGCTTGGCTGGGCGGGAGGGCCGAGGAGATACGCAGTATTTT.

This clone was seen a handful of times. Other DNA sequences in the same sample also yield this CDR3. CDR3 residues: CASSLVGGSTDTQYF. DNA of the CDR3: TGCGCCAGCAGCTTGGTTGGGGGGAGCACAGATACGCAGTATTTT. The rearrangement uses TRBV5-1 and TRBJ2-3; possibly TRBD2 for D (6 bases). The ends were cut back, 0 bases at V and 0 bases at J, with 8 bases in the middle. The CDR3 totals 15 residues. Germline CDR1 and CDR2: SGHRS and YFSETQ.

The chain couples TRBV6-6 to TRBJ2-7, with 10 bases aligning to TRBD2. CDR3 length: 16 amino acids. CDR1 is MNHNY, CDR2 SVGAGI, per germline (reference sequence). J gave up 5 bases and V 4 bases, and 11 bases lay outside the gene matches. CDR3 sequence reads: CASSFQRGGLGDEQYF. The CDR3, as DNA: TGTGCCAGCAGTTTCCAGCGGGGGGGTCTCGGGGACGAGCAGTACTTC.

The CDR3 DNA reads TGCAGCGTTGGCAGAAACTATGGCTACACCTTC. Amino acids: CSVGRNYGYTF. The genes are TRBV29-1 and TRBJ1-2, with no clear D. This CDR3 spans 11 amino acids. V lost 4 bases and J lost 2, with 5 bases in between. Germline V gene sequence: CDR1 SQVTM, CDR2 ANQGSEA. The whole variable domain, remainder taken from reference TRBV29-1 and TRBJ1-2, is SAVISQKPSRDICQRGTSLTIQCQVDSQVTMMFWYRQQPGQSLTLIATANQGSEATYESGFVIDKFPISRPNLTFSTLTVSNMSPEDSSIYLCSVGRNYGYTFGSGTRLTVV.

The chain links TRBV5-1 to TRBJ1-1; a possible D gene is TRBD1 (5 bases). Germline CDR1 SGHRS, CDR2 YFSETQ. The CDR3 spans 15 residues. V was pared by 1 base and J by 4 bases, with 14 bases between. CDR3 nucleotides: TGCGCCAGCAGCTTGTTGCCCAGGGAAGCCACTGAAGCTTTCTTT. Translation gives CASSLLPREATEAFF.

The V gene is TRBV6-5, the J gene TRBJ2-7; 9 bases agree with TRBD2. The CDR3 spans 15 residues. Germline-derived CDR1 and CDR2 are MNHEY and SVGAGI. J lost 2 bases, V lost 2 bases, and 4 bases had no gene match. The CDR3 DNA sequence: TGTGCCAGCAGTTACCTTAGCGGGGGCCCCTACGAGCAGTACTTC. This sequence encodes CASSYLSGGPYEQYF.

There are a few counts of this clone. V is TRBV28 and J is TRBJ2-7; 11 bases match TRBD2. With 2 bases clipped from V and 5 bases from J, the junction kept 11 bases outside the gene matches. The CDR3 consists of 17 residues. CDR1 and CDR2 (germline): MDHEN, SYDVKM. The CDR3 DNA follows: TGTGCCAGCAGTTTAAGCCCACTAGCGGGAGTTATAGACGAGCAGTACTTC. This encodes CASSLSPLAGVIDEQYF. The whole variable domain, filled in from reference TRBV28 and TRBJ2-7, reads DVKVTQSSRYLVKRTGEKVFLECVQDMDHENMFWYRQDPGLGLRLIYFSYDVKMKEKGDIPEGYSVSREKKERFSLILESASTNQTSMYLCASSLSPLAGVIDEQYFGPGTRLTVT.

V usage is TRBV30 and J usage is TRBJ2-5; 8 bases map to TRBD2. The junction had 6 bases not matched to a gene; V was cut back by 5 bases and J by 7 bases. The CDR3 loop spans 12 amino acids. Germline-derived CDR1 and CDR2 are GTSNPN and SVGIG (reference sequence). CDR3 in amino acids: CAWLGLEGTQYF. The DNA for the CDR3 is TGTGCCTGGTTGGGACTAGAAGGGACCCAGTACTTC.

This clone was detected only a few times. In DNA, the CDR3 is TGTGCCAGCAGTTTCTCGGGAATAGCAAGCTACGAGCAGTACTTC. Its protein is CASSFSGIASYEQYF. The chain is built from TRBV28 and TRBJ2-7; maybe TRBD2 (5 bases). Trimming pared 3 bases from V and 3 bases from J, leaving 15 bases between. In germline, CDR1 is MDHEN, CDR2 SYDVKM. This CDR3 is built from 15 residues.

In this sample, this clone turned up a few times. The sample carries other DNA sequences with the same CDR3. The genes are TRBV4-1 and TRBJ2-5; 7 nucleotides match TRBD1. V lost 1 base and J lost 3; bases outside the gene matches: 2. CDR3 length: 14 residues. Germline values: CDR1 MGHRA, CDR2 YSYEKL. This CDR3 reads CASSQGQGEETQYF. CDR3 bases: TGCGCCAGCAGCCAAGGACAGGGAGAAGAGACCCAGTACTTC.

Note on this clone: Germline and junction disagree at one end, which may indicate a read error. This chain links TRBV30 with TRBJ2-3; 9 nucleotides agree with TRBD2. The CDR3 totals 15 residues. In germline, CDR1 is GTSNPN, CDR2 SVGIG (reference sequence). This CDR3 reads CAWAKLAGLTDTQCF. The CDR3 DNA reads TGTGCCTGGGCAAAACTAGCGGGTCTCACAGATACGCAGTGTTTT.

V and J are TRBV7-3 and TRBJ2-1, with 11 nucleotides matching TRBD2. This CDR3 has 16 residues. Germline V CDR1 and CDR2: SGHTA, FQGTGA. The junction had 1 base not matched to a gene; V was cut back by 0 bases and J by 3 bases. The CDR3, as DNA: TGTGCCAGCAGCTTAACTAGCGGGAGGGTCTACAATGAGCAGTTCTTC. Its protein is CASSLTSGRVYNEQFF.

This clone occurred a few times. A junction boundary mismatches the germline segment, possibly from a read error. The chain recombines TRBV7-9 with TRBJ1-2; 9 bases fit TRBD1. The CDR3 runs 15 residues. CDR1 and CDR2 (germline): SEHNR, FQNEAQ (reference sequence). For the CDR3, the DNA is TGTGCCAGCAGCCCCGGGACAGGGCGATGGTATGGCTACCCCTTC. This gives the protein CASSPGTGRWYGYPF.

As DNA, the CDR3 is TGTGCCAGCAGCCCCGGGAAAAACTATGGCTACACCTTC. Translation: CASSPGKNYGYTF. The V and J genes are TRBV9 and TRBJ1-2; D is ambiguous. The CDR3 spans 13 residues. Trimming removed 4 bases at V and 2 bases at J, with 9 bases between. Germline V gene data show CDR1 as SGDLS and CDR2 as YYNGEE. Using reference TRBV9 and TRBJ1-2 for the parts outside the CDR3, the full variable domain is DSGVTQTPKHLITATGQRVTLRCSPRSGDLSVYWYQQSLDQGLQFLIQYYNGEERAKGNILERFSAQQFPDLHSELNLSSLELGDSALYFCASSPGKNYGYTFGSGTRLTVV.